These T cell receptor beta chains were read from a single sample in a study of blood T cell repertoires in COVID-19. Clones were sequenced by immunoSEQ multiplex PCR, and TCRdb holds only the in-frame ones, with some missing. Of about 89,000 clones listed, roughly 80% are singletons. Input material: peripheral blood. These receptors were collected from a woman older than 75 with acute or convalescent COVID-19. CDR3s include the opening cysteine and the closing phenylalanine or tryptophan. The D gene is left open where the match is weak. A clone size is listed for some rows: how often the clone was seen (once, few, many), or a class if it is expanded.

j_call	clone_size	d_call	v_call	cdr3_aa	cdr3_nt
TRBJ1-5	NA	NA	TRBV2	CASSELRNGDSQHF	TGTGCCAGCAGTGAATTAAGAAACGGAGACAGCCAGCATTTT
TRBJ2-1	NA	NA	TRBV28	CASSPGGHSYNEQFF	TGTGCCAGCAGTCCCGGGGGTCACTCCTACAATGAGCAGTTCTTC
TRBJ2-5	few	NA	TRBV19	CASSPRQVGAETQYF	TGTGCCAGTAGTCCGCGACAGGTGGGAGCAGAGACCCAGTACTTC
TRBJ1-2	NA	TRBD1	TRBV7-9	CASSLLGQGARRTF	TGTGCCAGCAGCTTACTTGGACAGGGGGCGCGTCGCACCTTC
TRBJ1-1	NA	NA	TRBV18	CASSPPATEAFF	TGTGCCAGCTCACCACCGGCCACTGAAGCTTTCTTT
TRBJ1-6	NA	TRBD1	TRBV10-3	CAISGQDRGGSPLHF	TGTGCCATCAGTGGACAGGACAGGGGAGGTTCACCCCTCCACTTT
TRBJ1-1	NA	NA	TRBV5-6	CASSLDKNTEAFF	TGTGCCAGCAGCTTGGACAAGAACACTGAAGCTTTCTTT
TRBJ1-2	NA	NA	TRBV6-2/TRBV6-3	CASSSHGTRANYGYTF	TGTGCCAGCAGTAGCCATGGGACACGGGCTAACTATGGCTACACCTTC
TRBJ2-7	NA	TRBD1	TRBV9	CASSAQTGGVYEQYF	TGTGCCAGCAGCGCCCAGACAGGGGGCGTGTACGAGCAGTACTTC
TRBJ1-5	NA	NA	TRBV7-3	CARSRGRDQPQHF	TGTGCCAGAAGTCGAGGCAGGGATCAGCCCCAGCATTTT
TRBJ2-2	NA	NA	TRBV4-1	CASSQQGVGELFF	TGCGCCAGCAGCCAACAGGGCGTCGGGGAGCTGTTTTTT
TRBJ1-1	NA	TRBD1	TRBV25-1	CASKGQGGTEAFF	TGTGCCAGCAAGGGTCAGGGGGGCACTGAAGCTTTCTTT
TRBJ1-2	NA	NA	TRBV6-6	CASSRGLSNYGYTF	TGTGCCAGCAGCAGGGGCCTTAGTAACTATGGCTACACCTTC
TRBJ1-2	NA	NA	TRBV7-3	CASSPSRQDGYTF	TGTGCCAGCAGCCCCTCGCGACAGGACGGCTACACCTTC
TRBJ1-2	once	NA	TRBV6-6	CASSGDGNANYGYTF	TGTGCCAGCAGCGGAGACGGGAATGCCAACTATGGCTACACCTTC
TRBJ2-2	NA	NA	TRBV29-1	CSVTSGWVNTGELFF	TGCAGCGTTACCAGCGGGTGGGTGAACACCGGGGAGCTGTTTTTT
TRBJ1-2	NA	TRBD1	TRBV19	CASSSPGTGGSYGYTF	TGTGCCAGTAGCTCCCCGGGGACAGGGGGTTCCTATGGCTACACCTTC
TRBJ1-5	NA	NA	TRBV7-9	CASSLSGGRIQPQHF	TGTGCCAGCAGTCTCTCGGGGGGTCGGATTCAGCCCCAGCATTTT
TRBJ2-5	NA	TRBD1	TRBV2	CASTVDRGKETQYF	TGTGCCAGTACAGTAGACAGGGGTAAAGAGACCCAGTACTTC
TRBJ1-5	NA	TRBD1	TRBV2	CASSGTGRNQPQHF	TGTGCCAGCTCCGGGACAGGTCGCAATCAGCCCCAGCATTTT
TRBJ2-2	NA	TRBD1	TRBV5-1	CASSALGQGDTGELFF	TGCGCCAGCAGCGCGCTAGGACAGGGCGACACCGGGGAGCTGTTTTTT
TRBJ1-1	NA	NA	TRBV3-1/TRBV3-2	CASSQGSGAFF	TGTGCCAGCAGCCAAGGTAGTGGAGCTTTCTTT
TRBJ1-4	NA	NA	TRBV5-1	CASSYGSGEKLFF	TGCGCCAGCAGCTATGGGTCGGGGGAAAAACTGTTTTTT
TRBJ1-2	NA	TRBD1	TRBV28	CASSFPRTGNTYGYTF	TGTGCCAGCAGTTTTCCCCGGACAGGGAATACCTATGGCTACACCTTC
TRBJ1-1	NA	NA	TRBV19	CASSIRSQGKGDTEAFF	TGTGCCAGTAGTATAAGGTCTCAGGGGAAAGGGGACACTGAAGCTTTCTTT
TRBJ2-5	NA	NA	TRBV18	CASSLRGGETQYF	TGTGCCAGCTCACTCAGAGGAGGAGAGACCCAGTACTTC
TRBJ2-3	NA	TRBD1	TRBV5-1	CASSLGDRALRGTDTQYF	TGCGCCAGCAGCTTGGGGGACAGAGCCTTAAGGGGCACAGATACGCAGTATTTT
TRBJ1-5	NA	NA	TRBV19	CASNGQRGGRQPQHF	TGTGCCAGTAACGGACAAAGGGGAGGTAGACAGCCCCAGCATTTT
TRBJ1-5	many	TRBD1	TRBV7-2	CASSQQGAGSNQPQHF	TGTGCCAGCAGCCAACAGGGGGCCGGTAGCAATCAGCCCCAGCATTTT
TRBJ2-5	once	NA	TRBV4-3	CASSQEIVRVGEETQYF	TGCGCCAGCAGCCAAGAGATTGTGAGAGTTGGTGAAGAGACCCAGTACTTC
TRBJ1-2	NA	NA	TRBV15	CATSRDRGRAGNGYTF	TGTGCCACCAGCAGAGATCGGGGCAGGGCGGGGAATGGCTACACCTTC
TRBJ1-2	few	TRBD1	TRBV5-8	CASSGRQGRDGYTF	TGTGCCAGCAGCGGAAGACAGGGGCGGGATGGCTACACCTTC
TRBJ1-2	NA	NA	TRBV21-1	CASSKGYSNYGYTF	TGTGCCAGCAGCAAAGGGTACAGTAACTATGGCTACACCTTC
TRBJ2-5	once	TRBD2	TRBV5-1	CASSLVGTSGGAGETQYF	TGCGCCAGCAGCTTGGTCGGGACTAGCGGGGGGGCCGGAGAGACCCAGTACTTC
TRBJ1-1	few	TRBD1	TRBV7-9	CASSPRQGASEAFF	TGTGCCAGCAGTCCTAGACAGGGGGCGTCTGAAGCTTTCTTT
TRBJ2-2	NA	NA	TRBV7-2	CASSFQGWGELFF	TGTGCCAGCAGCTTCCAGGGATGGGGGGAGCTGTTTTTT
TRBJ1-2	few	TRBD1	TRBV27	CASRLQGALETYGYTF	TGTGCCAGCAGGCTCCAGGGGGCCCTAGAGACCTATGGCTACACCTTC